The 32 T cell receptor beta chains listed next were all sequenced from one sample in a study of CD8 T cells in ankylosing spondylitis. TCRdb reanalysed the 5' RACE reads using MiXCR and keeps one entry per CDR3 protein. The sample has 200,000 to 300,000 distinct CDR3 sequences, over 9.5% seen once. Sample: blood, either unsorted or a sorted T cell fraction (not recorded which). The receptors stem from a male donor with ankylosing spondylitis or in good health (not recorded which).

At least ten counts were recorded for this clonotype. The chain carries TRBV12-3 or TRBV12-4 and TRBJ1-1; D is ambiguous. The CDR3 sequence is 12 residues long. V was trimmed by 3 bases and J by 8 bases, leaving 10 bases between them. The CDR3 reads CASSFSYQEAFF. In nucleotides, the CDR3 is TGTGCCAGCAGTTTTAGTTACCAGGAAGCTTTCTTT.

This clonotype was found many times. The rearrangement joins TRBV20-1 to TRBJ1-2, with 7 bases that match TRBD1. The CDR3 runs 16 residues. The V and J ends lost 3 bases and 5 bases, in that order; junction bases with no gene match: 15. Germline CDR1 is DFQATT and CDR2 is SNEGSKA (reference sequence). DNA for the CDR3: TGCAGTGCTAGGCAGACCCTTCGACAGGGAGGGTATGGCTACACCTTC. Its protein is CSARQTLRQGGYGYTF.

For the CDR3, the DNA is TGCAGTGCTAGAGATTTTCTCCGTATCAACACTGAAGCTTTCTTT. It encodes CSARDFLRINTEAFF. The chain uses TRBV20-1 and TRBJ1-1; no reliable D call. The V end lost 0 bases, the J end lost 2 bases, and 13 bases lay between the germline ends. There are 15 residues in the CDR3. Germline-derived CDR1 and CDR2 are DFQATT and SNEGSKA (reference sequence).

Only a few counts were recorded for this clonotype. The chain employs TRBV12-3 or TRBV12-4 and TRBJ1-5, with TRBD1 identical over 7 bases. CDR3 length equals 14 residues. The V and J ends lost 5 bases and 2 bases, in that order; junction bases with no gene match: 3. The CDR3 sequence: CASSTGDGNQPQHF. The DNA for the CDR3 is TGTGCCAGCAGTACAGGGGATGGCAATCAGCCCCAGCATTTT.

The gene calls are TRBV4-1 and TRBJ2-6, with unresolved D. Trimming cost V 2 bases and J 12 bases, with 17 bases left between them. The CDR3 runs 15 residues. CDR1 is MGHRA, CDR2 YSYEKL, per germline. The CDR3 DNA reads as TGCGCCAGCAGCCAAAGTAGCCAACACCCCAGCGTCCTGACTTTC. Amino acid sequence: CASSQSSQHPSVLTF.

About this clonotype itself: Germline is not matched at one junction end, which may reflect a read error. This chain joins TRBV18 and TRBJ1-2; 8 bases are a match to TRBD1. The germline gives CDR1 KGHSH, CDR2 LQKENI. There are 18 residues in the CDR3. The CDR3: CAGSLPPDRAIPNYGYTF. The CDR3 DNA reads TGTGCCGGCTCACTACCACCGGACAGGGCTATCCCTAACTATGGCTACACCTTC.

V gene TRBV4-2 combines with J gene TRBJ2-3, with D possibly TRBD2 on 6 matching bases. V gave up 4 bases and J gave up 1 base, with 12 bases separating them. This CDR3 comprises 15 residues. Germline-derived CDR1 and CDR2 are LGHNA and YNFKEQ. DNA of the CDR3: TGTGCCAGCAGCCCCAGCGGAGGGGGCACAGATACGCAGTATTTT. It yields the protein CASSPSGGGTDTQYF.

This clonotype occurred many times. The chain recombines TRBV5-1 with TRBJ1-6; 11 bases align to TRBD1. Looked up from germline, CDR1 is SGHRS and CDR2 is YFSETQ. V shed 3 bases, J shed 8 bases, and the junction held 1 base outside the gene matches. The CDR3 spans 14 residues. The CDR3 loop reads CASSSGQGDSPLHF. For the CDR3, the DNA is TGCGCCAGCAGCTCGGGACAGGGGGATTCACCCCTCCACTTT.

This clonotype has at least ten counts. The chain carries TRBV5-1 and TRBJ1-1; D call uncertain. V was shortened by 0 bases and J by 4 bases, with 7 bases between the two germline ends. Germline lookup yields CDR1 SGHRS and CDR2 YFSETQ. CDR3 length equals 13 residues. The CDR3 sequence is CASSLGGPTEAFF. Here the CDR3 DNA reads TGCGCCAGCAGCTTGGGAGGGCCCACTGAAGCTTTCTTT. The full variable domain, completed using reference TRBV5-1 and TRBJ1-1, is KAGVTQTPRYLIKTRGQQVTLSCSPISGHRSVSWYQQTPGQGLQFLFEYFSETQRNKGNFPGRFSGRQFSNSRSEMNVSTLELGDSALYLCASSLGGPTEAFFGQGTRLTVV.

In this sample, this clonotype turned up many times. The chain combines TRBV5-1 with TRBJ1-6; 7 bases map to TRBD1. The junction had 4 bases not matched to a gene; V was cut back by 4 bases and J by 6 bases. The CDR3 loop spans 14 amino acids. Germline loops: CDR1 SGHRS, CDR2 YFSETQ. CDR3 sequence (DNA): TGCGCCAGCAGCGAGGGACAGCCTAATTCACCCCTCCACTTT. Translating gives CASSEGQPNSPLHF.

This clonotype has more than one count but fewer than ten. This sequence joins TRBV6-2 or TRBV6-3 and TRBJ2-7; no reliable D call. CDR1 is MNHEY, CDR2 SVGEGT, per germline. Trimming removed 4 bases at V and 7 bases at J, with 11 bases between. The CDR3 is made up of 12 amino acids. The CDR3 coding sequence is TGTGCCAGCAGTTCCAATTCTTGGGAGCAGTACTTC. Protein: CASSSNSWEQYF.

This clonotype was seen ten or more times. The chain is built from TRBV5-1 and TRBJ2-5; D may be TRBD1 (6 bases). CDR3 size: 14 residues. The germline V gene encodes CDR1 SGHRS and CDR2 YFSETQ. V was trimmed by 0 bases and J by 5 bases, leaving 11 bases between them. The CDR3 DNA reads TGCGCCAGCAGCTTGGACAGGGCAGGGGAGACCCAGTACTTC. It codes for CASSLDRAGETQYF.

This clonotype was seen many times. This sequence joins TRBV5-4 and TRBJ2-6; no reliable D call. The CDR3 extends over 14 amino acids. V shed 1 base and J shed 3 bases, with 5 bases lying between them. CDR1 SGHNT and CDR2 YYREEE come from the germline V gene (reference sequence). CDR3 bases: TGTGCCAGCAGCTTGAGTGATGGGGCCAACGTCCTGACTTTC. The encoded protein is CASSLSDGANVLTF.

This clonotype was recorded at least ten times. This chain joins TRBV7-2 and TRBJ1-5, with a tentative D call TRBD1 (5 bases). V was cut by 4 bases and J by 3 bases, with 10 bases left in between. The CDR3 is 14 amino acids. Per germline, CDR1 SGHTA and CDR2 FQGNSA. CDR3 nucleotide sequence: TGTGCCAGCAGCTCGAAGGACAACAATCAGCCCCAGCATTTT. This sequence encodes CASSSKDNNQPQHF.

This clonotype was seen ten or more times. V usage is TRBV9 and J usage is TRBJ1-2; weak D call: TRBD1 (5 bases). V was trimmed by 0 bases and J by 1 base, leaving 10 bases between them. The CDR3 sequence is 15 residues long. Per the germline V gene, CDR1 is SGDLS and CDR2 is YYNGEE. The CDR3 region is CASSVGGGGNYGYTF. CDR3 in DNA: TGTGCCAGCAGCGTAGGCGGGGGAGGTAACTATGGCTACACCTTC.

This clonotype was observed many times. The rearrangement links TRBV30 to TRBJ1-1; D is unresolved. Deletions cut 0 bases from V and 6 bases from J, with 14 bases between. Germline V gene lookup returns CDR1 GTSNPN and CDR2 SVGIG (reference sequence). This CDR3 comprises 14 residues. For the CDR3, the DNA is TGTGCCTGGAGTGTCCCGCGTGGTCGGGCTGAAGCTTTCTTT. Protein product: CAWSVPRGRAEAFF.

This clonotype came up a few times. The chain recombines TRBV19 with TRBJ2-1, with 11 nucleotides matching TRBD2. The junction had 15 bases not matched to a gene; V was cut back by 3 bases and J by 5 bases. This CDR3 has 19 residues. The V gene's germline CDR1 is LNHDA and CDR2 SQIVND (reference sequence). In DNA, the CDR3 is TGTGCCAGTAGTATTAGCGGCGGGTTACTAGCGGGGGCCAACAATGAGCAGTTCTTC. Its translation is CASSISGGLLAGANNEQFF.

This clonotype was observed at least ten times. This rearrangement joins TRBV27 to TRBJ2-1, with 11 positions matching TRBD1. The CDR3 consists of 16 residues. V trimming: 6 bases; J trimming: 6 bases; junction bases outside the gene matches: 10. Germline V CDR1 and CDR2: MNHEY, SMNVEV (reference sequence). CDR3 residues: CASRQQTGTGGNEQFF. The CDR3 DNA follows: TGTGCCAGCAGGCAACAGACCGGGACAGGGGGCAATGAGCAGTTCTTC.

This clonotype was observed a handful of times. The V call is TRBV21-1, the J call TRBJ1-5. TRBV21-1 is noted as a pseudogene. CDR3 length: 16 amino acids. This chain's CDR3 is CADKRYRQDSNQPQHF. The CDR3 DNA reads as TGTGCCGATAAACGATATAGGCAGGATAGCAATCAGCCCCAGCATTTT.

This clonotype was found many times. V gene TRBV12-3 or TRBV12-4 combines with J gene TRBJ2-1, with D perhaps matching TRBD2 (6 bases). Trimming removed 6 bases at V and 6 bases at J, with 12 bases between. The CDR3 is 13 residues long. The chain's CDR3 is CASRVNSGNEQFF. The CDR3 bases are TGTGCCAGCAGGGTAAATAGCGGCAATGAGCAGTTCTTC.

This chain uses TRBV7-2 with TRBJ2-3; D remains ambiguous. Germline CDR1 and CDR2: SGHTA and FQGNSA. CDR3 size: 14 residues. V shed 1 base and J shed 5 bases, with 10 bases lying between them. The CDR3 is CASSLDNVGDTQYF. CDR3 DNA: TGTGCCAGCAGCTTAGATAATGTGGGAGATACGCAGTATTTT.

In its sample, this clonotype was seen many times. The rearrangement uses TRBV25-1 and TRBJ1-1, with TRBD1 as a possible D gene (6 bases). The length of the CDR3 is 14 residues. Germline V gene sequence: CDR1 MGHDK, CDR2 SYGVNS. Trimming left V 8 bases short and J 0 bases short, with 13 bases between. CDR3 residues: CASSDGQLNTEAFF. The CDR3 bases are TGTGCCAGCTCAGACGGACAGTTGAACACTGAAGCTTTCTTT.

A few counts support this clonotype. In nucleotides, the CDR3 is TGTGCCAGCAGTTTGGACAGGAGGAATGAAAAACTGTTTTTT. Translating gives CASSLDRRNEKLFF. The chain uses TRBV12-3 or TRBV12-4 and TRBJ1-4; 7 bases match TRBD1. The J segment lost 5 bases and the V segment lost 3 bases, leaving 3 bases of the junction unmatched. There are 14 residues in the CDR3.

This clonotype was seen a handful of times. The CDR3 here is CASSLGWNTEAFF. Here the CDR3 DNA reads TGTGCCAGCAGTTTAGGGTGGAACACTGAAGCTTTCTTT. The gene calls are TRBV12-3 or TRBV12-4 and TRBJ1-1; D is uncertain. The CDR3 sequence is 13 residues long. The V end was cut by 1 base, the J end by 1 base, with 4 bases between.

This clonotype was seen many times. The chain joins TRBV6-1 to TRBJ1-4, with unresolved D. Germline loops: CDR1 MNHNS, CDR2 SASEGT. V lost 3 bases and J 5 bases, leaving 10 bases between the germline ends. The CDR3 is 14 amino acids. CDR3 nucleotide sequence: TGTGCCAGCAGTGACGCGGGGATGAATGAAAAACTGTTTTTT. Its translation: CASSDAGMNEKLFF.

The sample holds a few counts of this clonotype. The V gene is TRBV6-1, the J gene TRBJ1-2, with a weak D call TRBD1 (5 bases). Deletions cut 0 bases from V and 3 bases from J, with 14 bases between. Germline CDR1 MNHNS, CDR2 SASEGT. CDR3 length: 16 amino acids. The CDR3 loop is CASSEAERGPHYGYTF. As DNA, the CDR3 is TGTGCCAGCAGTGAAGCGGAAAGGGGCCCGCACTATGGCTACACCTTC.

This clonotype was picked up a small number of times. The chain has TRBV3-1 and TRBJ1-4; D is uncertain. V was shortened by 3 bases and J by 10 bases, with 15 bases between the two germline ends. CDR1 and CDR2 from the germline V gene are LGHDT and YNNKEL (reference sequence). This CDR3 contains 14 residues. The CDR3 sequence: CASSHAARAAKLFF. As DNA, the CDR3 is TGTGCCAGCAGCCACGCGGCGAGGGCTGCAAAACTGTTTTTT.

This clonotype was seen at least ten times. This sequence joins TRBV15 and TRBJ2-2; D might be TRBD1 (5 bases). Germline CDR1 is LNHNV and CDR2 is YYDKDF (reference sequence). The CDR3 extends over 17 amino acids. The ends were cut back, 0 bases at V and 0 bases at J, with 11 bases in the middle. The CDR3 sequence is CATSRDHLGPNTGELFF. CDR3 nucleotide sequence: TGTGCCACCAGCAGAGATCATCTGGGGCCGAACACCGGGGAGCTGTTTTTT. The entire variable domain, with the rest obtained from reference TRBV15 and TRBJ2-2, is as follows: DAMVIQNPRYQVTQFGKPVTLSCSQTLNHNVMYWYQQKSSQAPKLLFHYYDKDFNNEADTPDNFQSRRPNTSFCFLDIRSPGLGDTAMYLCATSRDHLGPNTGELFFGEGSRLTVL.

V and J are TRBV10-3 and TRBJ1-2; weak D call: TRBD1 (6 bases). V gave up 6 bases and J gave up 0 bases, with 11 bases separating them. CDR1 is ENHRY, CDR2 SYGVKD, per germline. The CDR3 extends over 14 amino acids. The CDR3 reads CAISRDNSNYGYTF. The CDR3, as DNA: TGTGCCATCAGCCGGGACAACTCTAACTATGGCTACACCTTC.

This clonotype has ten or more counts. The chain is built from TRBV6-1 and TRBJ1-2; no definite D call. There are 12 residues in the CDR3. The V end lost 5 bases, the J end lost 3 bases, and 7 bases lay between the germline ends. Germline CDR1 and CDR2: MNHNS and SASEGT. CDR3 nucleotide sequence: TGTGCCAGCAGTCAGGATCACTATGGCTACACCTTC. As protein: CASSQDHYGYTF.

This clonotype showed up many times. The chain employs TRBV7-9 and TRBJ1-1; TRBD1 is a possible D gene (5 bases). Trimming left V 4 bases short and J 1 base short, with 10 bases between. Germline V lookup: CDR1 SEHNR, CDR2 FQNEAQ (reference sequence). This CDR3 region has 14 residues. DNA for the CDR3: TGTGCCAGCAGCTCTGATCAGGGGAACACTGAAGCTTTCTTT. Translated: CASSSDQGNTEAFF.

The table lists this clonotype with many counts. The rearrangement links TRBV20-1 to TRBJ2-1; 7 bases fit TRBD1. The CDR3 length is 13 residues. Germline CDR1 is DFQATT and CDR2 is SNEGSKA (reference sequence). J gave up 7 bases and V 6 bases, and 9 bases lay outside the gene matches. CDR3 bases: TGCAGTGCGGGGCAGGGGGTTTGGAATGAGCAGTTCTTC. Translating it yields CSAGQGVWNEQFF.